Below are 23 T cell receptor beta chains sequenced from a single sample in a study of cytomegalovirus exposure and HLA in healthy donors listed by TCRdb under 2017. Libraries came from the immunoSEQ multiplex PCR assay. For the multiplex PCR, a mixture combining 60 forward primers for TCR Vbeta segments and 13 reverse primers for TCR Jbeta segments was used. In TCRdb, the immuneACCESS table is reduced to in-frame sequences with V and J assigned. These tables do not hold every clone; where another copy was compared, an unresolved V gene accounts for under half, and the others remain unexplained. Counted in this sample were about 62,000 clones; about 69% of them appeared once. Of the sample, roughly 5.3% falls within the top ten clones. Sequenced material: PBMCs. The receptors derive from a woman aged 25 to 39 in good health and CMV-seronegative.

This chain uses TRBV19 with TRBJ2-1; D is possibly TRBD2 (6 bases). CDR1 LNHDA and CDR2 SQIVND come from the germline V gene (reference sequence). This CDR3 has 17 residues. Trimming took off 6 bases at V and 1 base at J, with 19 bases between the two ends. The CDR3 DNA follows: TGTGCCAGTAGCCACCTTCCTAGCGCCCATTCCTACAATGAGCAGTTCTTC. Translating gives CASSHLPSAHSYNEQFF.

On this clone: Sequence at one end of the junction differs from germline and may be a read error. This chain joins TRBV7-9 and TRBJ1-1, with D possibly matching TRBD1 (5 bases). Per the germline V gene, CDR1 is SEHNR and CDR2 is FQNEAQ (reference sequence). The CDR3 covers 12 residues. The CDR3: CSSSTGGTEAFF. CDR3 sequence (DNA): TGTTCCAGCAGTACGGGGGGCACTGAAGCTTTCTTT.

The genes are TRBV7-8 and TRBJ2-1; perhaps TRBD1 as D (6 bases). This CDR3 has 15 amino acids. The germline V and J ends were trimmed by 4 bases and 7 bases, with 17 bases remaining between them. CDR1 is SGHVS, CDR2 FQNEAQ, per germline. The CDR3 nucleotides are TGTGCCAGCAGCTCGGACAGCCACCCGGTAAATGAGCAGTTCTTC. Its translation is CASSSDSHPVNEQFF.

This CDR3 is CASSKSVQGSTEAFF. For the CDR3, the DNA is TGTGCCAGCAGCAAAAGCGTACAGGGAAGCACTGAAGCTTTCTTT. This sequence joins TRBV7-6 and TRBJ1-1; D perhaps matches TRBD1 (6 bases). Germline CDR1 reads SGHVS; CDR2 reads FNYEAQ. Trimming left V 5 bases short and J 4 bases short, with 17 bases between. The CDR3 spans 15 residues. Together with reference TRBV7-6 and TRBJ1-1, the CDR3 gives the full variable domain: GAGVSQSPRYKVTKRGQDVALRCDPISGHVSLYWYRQALGQGPEFLTYFNYEAQQDKSGLPNDRFSAERPEGSISTLTIQRTEQRDSAMYRCASSKSVQGSTEAFFGQGTRLTVV.

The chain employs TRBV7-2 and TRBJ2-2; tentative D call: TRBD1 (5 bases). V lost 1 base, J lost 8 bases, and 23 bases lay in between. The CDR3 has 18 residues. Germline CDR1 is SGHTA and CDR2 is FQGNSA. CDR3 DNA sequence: TGTGCCAGCAGCTTAGGCCCTAGGGGCTCGATAGGTTGGGGGGAGCTGTTTTTT. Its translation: CASSLGPRGSIGWGELFF.

The CDR3: CAISRQGMDEQFF. The CDR3 region has the DNA TGTGCCATCAGTCGACAGGGGATGGATGAGCAGTTCTTC. This sequence joins TRBV10-3 and TRBJ2-1; 8 bases are shared with TRBD1. The V gene end was trimmed by 5 bases and the J gene end by 8 bases; junction bases not matched to a gene: 5. The CDR3 spans 13 residues. The V gene's germline CDR1 is ENHRY and CDR2 SYGVKD.

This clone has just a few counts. The CDR3 nucleotides are TGTGCCAGCAGCGAACAGGAGATCTATGGCTACACCTTC. Residues: CASSEQEIYGYTF. This chain joins TRBV6-6 and TRBJ1-2, with TRBD1 as a possible D gene (5 bases). This CDR3 region has 13 residues. Trimming pared 6 bases from V and 4 bases from J, leaving 12 bases between. Germline CDR1 reads MNHNY; CDR2 reads SVGAGI (reference sequence).

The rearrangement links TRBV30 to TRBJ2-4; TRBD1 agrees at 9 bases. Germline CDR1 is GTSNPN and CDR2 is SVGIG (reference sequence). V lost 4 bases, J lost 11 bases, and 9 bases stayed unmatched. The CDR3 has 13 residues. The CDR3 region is CAWNGQGNGVQYF. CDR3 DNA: TGTGCCTGGAACGGACAGGGGAACGGGGTTCAGTACTTC.

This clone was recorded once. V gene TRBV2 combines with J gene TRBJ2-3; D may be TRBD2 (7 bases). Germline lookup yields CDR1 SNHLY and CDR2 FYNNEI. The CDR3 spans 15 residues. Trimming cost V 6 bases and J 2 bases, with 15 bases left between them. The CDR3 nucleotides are TGTGCCAGCAGGGGTCTAGGGGGGGACACAGATACGCAGTATTTT. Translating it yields CASRGLGGDTDTQYF.

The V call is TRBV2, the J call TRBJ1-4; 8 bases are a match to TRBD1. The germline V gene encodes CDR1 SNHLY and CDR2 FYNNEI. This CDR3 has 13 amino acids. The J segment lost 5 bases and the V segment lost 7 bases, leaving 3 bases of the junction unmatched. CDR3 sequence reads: CASKRQGNEKLFF. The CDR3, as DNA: TGTGCCAGCAAGAGACAGGGGAATGAAAAACTGTTTTTT.

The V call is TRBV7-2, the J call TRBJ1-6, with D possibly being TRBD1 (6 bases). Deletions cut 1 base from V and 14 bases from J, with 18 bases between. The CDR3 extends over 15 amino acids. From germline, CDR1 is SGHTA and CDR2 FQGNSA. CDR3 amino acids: CASSLGAGEVRSLHF. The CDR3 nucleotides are TGTGCCAGCAGCTTAGGGGCAGGGGAAGTGAGGTCCCTCCACTTT.

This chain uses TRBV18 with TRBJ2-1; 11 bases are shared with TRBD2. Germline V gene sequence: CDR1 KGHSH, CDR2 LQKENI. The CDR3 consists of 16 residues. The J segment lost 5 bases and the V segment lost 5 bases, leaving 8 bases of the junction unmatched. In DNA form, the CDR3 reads TGTGCCAGCTCAAGAGTAGCGGGAGGGACGAACAATGAGCAGTTCTTC. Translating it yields CASSRVAGGTNNEQFF.

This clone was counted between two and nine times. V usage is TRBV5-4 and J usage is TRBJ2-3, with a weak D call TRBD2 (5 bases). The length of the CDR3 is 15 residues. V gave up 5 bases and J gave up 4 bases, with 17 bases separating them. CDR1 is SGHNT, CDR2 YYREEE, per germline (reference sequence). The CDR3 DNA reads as TGTGCCAGCAGGGAGGACCGGGGATATGCAGATACGCAGTATTTT. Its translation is CASREDRGYADTQYF.

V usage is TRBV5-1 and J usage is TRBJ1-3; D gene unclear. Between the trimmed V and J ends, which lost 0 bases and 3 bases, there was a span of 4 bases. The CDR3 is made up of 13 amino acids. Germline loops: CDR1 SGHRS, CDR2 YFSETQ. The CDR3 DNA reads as TGCGCCAGCAGCTTGGGTATTGGAAACACCATATATTTT. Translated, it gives CASSLGIGNTIYF.

The DNA of the CDR3 is TGTGCCAGCAGTCGGACAGGGTTTTACAATGAGCAGTTCTTC. It encodes CASSRTGFYNEQFF. V is TRBV11-3 and J is TRBJ2-1; TRBD1 aligns across 8 bases. The germline gives CDR1 SGHNT, CDR2 YENEEA. This CDR3 has 14 residues. The V and J ends lost 6 bases and 4 bases, in that order; junction bases with no gene match: 5. Full variable domain (outside the CDR3, taken from reference TRBV11-3 and TRBJ2-1): EAGVVQSPRYKIIEKKQPVAFWCNPISGHNTLYWYLQNLGQGPELLIRYENEEAVDDSQLPKDRFSAERLKGVDSTLKIQPAELGDSAVYLCASSRTGFYNEQFFGPGTRLTVL.

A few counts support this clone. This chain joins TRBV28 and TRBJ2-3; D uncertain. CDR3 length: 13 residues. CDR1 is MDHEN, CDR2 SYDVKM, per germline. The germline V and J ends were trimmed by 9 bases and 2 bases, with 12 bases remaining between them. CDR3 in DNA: TGTGCCAGTACTCAGGTGAACACAGATACGCAGTATTTT. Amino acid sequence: CASTQVNTDTQYF.

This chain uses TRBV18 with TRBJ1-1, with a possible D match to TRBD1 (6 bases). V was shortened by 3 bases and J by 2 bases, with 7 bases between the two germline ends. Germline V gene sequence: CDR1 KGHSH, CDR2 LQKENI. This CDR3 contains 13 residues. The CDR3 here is CASSPTGNTEAFF. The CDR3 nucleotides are TGTGCCAGCTCACCGACAGGCAACACTGAAGCTTTCTTT.

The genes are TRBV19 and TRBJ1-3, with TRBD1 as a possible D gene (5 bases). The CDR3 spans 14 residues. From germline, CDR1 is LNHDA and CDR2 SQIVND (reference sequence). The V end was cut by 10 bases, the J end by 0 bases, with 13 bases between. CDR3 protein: CATLRGDSGNTIYF. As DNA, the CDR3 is TGTGCCACACTTCGGGGGGACTCTGGAAACACCATATATTTT.

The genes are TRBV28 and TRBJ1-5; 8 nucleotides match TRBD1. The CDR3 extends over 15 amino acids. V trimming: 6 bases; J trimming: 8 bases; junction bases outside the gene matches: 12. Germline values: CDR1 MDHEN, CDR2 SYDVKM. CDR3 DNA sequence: TGTGCCAGCAGGTACCCGGACAGGGCTTATGAGCCCCAGCATTTT. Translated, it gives CASRYPDRAYEPQHF. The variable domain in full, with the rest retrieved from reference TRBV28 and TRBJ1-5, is DVKVTQSSRYLVKRTGEKVFLECVQDMDHENMFWYRQDPGLGLRLIYFSYDVKMKEKGDIPEGYSVSREKKERFSLILESASTNQTSMYLCASRYPDRAYEPQHFGDGTRLSIL.

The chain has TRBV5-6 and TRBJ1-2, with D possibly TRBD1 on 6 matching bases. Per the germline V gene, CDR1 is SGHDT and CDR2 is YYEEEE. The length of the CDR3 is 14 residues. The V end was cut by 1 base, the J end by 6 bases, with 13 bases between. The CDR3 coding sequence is TGTGCCAGCAGCTTGAGGCGAAGGGGGAATGGCTACACCTTC. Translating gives CASSLRRRGNGYTF.

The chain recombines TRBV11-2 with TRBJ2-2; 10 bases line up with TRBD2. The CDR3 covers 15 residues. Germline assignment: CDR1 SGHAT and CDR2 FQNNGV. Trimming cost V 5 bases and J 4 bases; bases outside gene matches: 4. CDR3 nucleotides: TGTGCCAGCAGCGACTGGACTAGCGGCACCGGGGAGCTGTTTTTT. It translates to CASSDWTSGTGELFF.

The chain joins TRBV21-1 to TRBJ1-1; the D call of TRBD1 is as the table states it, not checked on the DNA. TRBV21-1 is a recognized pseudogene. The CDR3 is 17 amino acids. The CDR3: CASTTHRDRAMNTEAFF. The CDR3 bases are TGTGCCAGCACAACTCACCGGGACAGGGCTATGAACACTGAAGCTTTCTTT.

Written as DNA, the CDR3 is TGTGCCAGCAGCCGACAGGGGGGACCCTCGAACACCGGGGAGCTGTTTTTT. Residues: CASSRQGGPSNTGELFF. The chain recombines TRBV7-8 with TRBJ2-2; 9 bases agree with TRBD1. J gave up 0 bases and V 5 bases, and 7 bases lay outside the gene matches. The CDR3 runs to 17 residues. CDR1 and CDR2 from the germline V gene are SGHVS and FQNEAQ. Combining the CDR3 with reference TRBV7-8 and TRBJ2-2 gives the whole variable domain GAGVSQSPRYKVAKRGQDVALRCDPISGHVSLFWYQQALGQGPEFLTYFQNEAQLDKSGLPSDRFFAERPEGSVSTLKIQRTQQEDSAVYLCASSRQGGPSNTGELFFGEGSRLTVL.